Below, 19 T cell receptor beta chains from the same sample are listed, as sequenced in a study of a mutant IDH1 vaccine in newly diagnosed glioma. The table came from immunoSEQ multiplex PCR; TCRdb's copy has only in-frame clones and leaves some out. Seen here are under 55,000 clones, roughly 90% observed once, and the top ten hold around 2.4%. The time point: week 11, during vaccination. Vaccinated patients received 300 ug of mutant IDH1 20-mer peptide per dose, with topical imiquimod. No antigens are known for them. The specimen was PBMCs, collected from a glioma patient whose treatment included an IDH1 peptide vaccine. The receptors come from a man aged 50-59 years with glioma.

The gene calls are TRBV18 and TRBJ2-7; a possible D gene is TRBD2 (5 bases). The CDR3 consists of 14 residues. Trimming took off 4 bases at V and 4 bases at J, with 14 bases between the two ends. Germline V CDR1 and CDR2: KGHSH, LQKENI. CDR3 amino acids: CASSLERPRYEQYF. As DNA, the CDR3 is TGTGCCAGCTCACTAGAGCGGCCACGATACGAGCAGTACTTC.

The J gene is TRBJ1-2, the V gene TRBV9, with D perhaps TRBD1 (6 bases). This CDR3 contains 15 residues. Germline-derived CDR1 and CDR2 are SGDLS and YYNGEE. V lost 0 bases, J lost 2 bases, and 11 bases lay in between. The CDR3 loop is CASSVATTGNYGYTF. For the CDR3, the DNA is TGTGCCAGCAGCGTAGCCACAACAGGGAACTATGGCTACACCTTC.

The chain has TRBV18 and TRBJ1-1; D perhaps matches TRBD1 (5 bases). Trimming removed 1 base at V and 0 bases at J, with 6 bases between. The CDR3 extends over 14 amino acids. Per germline, CDR1 KGHSH and CDR2 LQKENI. CDR3 coding DNA: TGTGCCAGCTCACCACAGGGACTGAACACTGAAGCTTTCTTT. As protein: CASSPQGLNTEAFF.

A few counts support this clone. This chain uses TRBV28 with TRBJ2-3; 8 bases are shared with TRBD1. V dropped 5 bases and J dropped 0; count of bases not matched to a gene: 10. Germline CDR1 reads MDHEN; CDR2 reads SYDVKM. There are 17 residues in the CDR3. The CDR3 DNA sequence: TGTGCCAGCAGTCTCACCCCTCGGACAGGGAGCACAGATACGCAGTATTTT. This sequence encodes CASSLTPRTGSTDTQYF.

The chain employs TRBV6-5 and TRBJ2-1, with 9 bases lining up with TRBD1. The germline CDR1 and CDR2 sequences are MNHEY and SVGAGI. V lost 5 bases, J lost 13 bases, and 9 bases stayed unmatched. The CDR3 totals 13 residues. In DNA, the CDR3 is TGTGCCAGCAGTCCACCGGGACAGGGTACCCAGTTCTTC. Its protein is CASSPPGQGTQFF.

The V gene is TRBV4-3, the J gene TRBJ1-1; a possible D gene is TRBD1 (5 bases). V shed 4 bases and J shed 5 bases, with 17 bases lying between them. The CDR3 covers 15 residues. CDR1 is LGHNA and CDR2 is YSLEER in the germline V gene. CDR3 DNA sequence: TGCGCCAGCAGCCTCAACTGGGGGGGAGGGACTGAAGCTTTCTTT. Its protein product is CASSLNWGGGTEAFF.

The V gene is TRBV7-2, the J gene TRBJ2-1, with D perhaps matching TRBD1 (5 bases). This CDR3 comprises 13 residues. Germline lookup yields CDR1 SGHTA and CDR2 FQGNSA. Trimming shortened V by 5 bases and J by 4 bases, and 9 bases separated the two germline ends. The CDR3 region is CASSPDSYNEQFF. The CDR3 coding sequence is TGTGCCAGCAGCCCCGACAGTTACAATGAGCAGTTCTTC.

The chain is built from TRBV6-4 and TRBJ1-6; D is ambiguous. The CDR3 is made up of 14 amino acids. V was cut by 3 bases and J by 9 bases, with 12 bases left in between. The germline CDR1 and CDR2 sequences are MRHNA and SNTAGT. As DNA, the CDR3 is TGTGCCAGCAGTGAAAGGGCCGCAGGTTCACCCCTCCACTTT. Translating it yields CASSERAAGSPLHF.

This clone was seen just once. The chain links TRBV29-1 to TRBJ1-5; D possibly corresponds to TRBD1 (6 bases). This CDR3 comprises 13 residues. Trimming left V 5 bases short and J 3 bases short, with 11 bases between. From germline, CDR1 is SQVTM and CDR2 ANQGSEA. The CDR3 DNA is TGCAGCGTTAAACAGGGACCCAATCAGCCCCAGCATTTT. It codes for CSVKQGPNQPQHF.

The gene calls are TRBV7-6 and TRBJ2-7; D may be TRBD1 (6 bases). The CDR3 covers 14 residues. Germline lookup yields CDR1 SGHVS and CDR2 FNYEAQ. V was trimmed by 5 bases and J by 6 bases, leaving 17 bases between them. The CDR3 reads CASSPGTINSEQYF. The CDR3 DNA follows: TGTGCCAGCAGCCCCGGGACAATCAATTCCGAGCAGTACTTC.

This clone has a handful of counts. The chain joins TRBV27 to TRBJ1-5; no clear D. The CDR3 covers 15 residues. CDR1 and CDR2 (germline): MNHEY, SMNVEV (reference sequence). V was pared by 0 bases and J by 2 bases, with 8 bases between. The CDR3 region has the DNA TGTGCCAGCAGTTTATCGCCCACAGGCAATCAGCCCCAGCATTTT. This translates into CASSLSPTGNQPQHF.

The chain is built from TRBV9 and TRBJ1-1, with D possibly matching TRBD1 (5 bases). The germline V gene encodes CDR1 SGDLS and CDR2 YYNGEE. Trimming removed 0 bases from V and 1 base from J, with 13 bases in between. This CDR3 is built from 16 residues. CDR3 loop: CASSVVVGTGNTEAFF. The CDR3 nucleotides are TGTGCCAGCAGCGTAGTAGTTGGGACGGGGAACACTGAAGCTTTCTTT.

The DNA of the CDR3 is TGTGCCAGCTCTCGAGAGGTGCAAGAGACCCAGTACTTC. Protein product: CASSREVQETQYF. The V gene is TRBV18, the J gene TRBJ2-5; no definite D call. Per the germline V gene, CDR1 is KGHSH and CDR2 is LQKENI. This CDR3 has 13 amino acids. The V end lost 6 bases, the J end lost 2 bases, and 10 bases lay between the germline ends.

The chain couples TRBV11-2 to TRBJ2-7; 8 bases line up with TRBD1. The trim removed 1 base at V and 4 bases at J, leaving 15 bases unmatched. Germline V gives CDR1 SGHAT, CDR2 FQNNGV. CDR3 size: 18 residues. The CDR3 reads CASSLVYRQGAFPYEQYF. The CDR3 coding sequence is TGTGCCAGCAGCTTAGTTTACCGGCAGGGGGCATTTCCGTACGAGCAGTACTTC.

The gene calls are TRBV5-1 and TRBJ2-2; D might be TRBD1 (5 bases). The CDR3 sequence is 15 residues long. Trimming took off 4 bases at V and 1 base at J, with 11 bases between the two ends. Germline CDR1 is SGHRS and CDR2 is YFSETQ. The CDR3 loop is CASSGAGGNTGELFF. CDR3 DNA sequence: TGCGCCAGCAGCGGGGCAGGCGGGAACACCGGGGAGCTGTTTTTT.

The rearrangement uses TRBV2 and TRBJ2-2; 7 bases match TRBD1. V lost 5 bases, J lost 3 bases, and 12 bases stayed unmatched. CDR3 size: 17 residues. The V gene's germline CDR1 is SNHLY and CDR2 FYNNEI. CDR3 loop: CASSKPRDRYYTGELFF. DNA for the CDR3: TGTGCCAGCAGTAAACCCCGGGACAGATATTACACCGGGGAGCTGTTTTTT.

This chain connects TRBV2 to TRBJ2-3; 7 bases fit TRBD2. Germline loops: CDR1 SNHLY, CDR2 FYNNEI. After removal of 1 base from V and 2 bases from J, the junction contained 6 bases not matched to a gene. This CDR3 has 16 residues. The CDR3 DNA reads as TGTGCCAGCAGTGAAGGACTAGCCCGCCTCACAGATACGCAGTATTTT. It yields the protein CASSEGLARLTDTQYF.

The chain employs TRBV9 and TRBJ1-6; 8 nucleotides line up with TRBD1. The germline gives CDR1 SGDLS, CDR2 YYNGEE. This CDR3 contains 15 residues. Trimming cost V 2 bases and J 7 bases; bases outside gene matches: 5. The CDR3 DNA is TGTGCCAGCAGCGTGGGGACAGGCGGGAATTCACCCCTCCACTTT. This sequence encodes CASSVGTGGNSPLHF.

This rearrangement joins TRBV5-8 to TRBJ2-5, with TRBD2 as a possible D gene (5 bases). Germline CDR1 reads SGHTS; CDR2 reads YDEGEE. The CDR3 covers 14 residues. Trimming took off 6 bases at V and 9 bases at J, with 21 bases between the two ends. The CDR3 nucleotides read TGTGCCAGCATCCCAGCACTTGGCTTGGAGGCCCAGTACTTC. It specifies CASIPALGLEAQYF.